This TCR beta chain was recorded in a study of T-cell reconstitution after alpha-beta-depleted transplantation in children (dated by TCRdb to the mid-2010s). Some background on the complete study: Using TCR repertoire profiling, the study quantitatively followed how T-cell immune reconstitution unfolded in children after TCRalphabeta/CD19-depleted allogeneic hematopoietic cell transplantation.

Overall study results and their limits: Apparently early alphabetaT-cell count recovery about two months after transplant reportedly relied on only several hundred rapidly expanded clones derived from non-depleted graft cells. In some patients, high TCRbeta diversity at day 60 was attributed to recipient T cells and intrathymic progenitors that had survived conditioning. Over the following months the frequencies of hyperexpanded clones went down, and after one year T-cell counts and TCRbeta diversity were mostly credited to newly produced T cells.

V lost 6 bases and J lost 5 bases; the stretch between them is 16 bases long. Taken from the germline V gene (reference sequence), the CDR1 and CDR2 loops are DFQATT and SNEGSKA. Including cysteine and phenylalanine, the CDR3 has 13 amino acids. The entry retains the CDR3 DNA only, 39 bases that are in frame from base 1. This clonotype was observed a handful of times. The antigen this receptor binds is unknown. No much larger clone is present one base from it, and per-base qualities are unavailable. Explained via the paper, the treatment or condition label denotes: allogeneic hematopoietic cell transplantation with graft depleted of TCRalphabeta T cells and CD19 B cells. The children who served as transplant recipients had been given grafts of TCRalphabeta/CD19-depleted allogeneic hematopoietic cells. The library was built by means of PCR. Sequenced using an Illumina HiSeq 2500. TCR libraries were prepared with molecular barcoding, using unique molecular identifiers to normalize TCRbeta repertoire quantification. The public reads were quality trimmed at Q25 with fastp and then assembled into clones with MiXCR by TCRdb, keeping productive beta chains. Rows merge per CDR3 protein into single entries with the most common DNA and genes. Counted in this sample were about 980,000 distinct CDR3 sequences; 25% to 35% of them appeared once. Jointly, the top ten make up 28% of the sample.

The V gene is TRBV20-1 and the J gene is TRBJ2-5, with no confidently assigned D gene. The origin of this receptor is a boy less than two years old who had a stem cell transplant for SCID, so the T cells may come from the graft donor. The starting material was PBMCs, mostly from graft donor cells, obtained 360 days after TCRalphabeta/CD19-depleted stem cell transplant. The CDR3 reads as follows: CSASLRPVETQYF. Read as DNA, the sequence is TGCAGTGCCAGTCTAAGGCCTGTCGAGACCCAGTACTTC.